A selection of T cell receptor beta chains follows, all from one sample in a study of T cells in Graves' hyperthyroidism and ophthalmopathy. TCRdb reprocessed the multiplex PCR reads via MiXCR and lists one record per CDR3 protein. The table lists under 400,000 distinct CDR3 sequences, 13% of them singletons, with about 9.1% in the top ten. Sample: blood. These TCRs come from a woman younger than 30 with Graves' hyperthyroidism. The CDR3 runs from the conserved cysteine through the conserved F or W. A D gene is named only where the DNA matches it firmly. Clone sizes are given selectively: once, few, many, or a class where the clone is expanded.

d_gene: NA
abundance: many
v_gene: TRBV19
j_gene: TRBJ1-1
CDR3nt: TGTGCCAGTAGTATCTATTCCAGGGGAGGGAGTGAACTGAAGAACCGTCGCCCTTTCTTT
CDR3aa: CASSIYSRGGSELKNRRPFF

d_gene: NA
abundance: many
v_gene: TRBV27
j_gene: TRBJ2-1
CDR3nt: TGTGCCAGCAACCCGCCCGGAGCCCATGAGCAGTTCTTC
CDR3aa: CASNPPGAHEQFF

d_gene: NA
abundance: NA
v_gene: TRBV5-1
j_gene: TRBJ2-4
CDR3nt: TGCGCCAGCAGCCCCTCCGGGGCTGGAAACATTCAGTACTTC
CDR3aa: CASSPSGAGNIQYF

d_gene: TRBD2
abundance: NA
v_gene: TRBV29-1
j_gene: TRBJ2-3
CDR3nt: TGCAGCGCTAAAAACGAACCGGGGGGGCTAGCGGGTTATGGGAGAACAGATACGCAGTATTTT
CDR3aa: CSAKNEPGGLAGYGRTDTQYF

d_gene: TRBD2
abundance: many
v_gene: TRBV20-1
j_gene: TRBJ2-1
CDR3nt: TGCAGTGCTCCCGTACCGGGACTAGCGGGAGGGGGGGCCTACAATGAGCAGTTCTTC
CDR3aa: CSAPVPGLAGGGAYNEQFF

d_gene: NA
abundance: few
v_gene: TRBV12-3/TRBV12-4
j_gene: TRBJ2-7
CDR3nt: TGTGCCAGCAGTTCTCGGACGGCCTCCTACGAGCAGTACTTC
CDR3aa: CASSSRTASYEQYF

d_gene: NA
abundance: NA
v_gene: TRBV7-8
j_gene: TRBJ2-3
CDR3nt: TGTGCCAGCAGCTTAGGGATAGGGCGGGAAGGCGCAGATACGCAGTATTTT
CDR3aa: CASSLGIGREGADTQYF

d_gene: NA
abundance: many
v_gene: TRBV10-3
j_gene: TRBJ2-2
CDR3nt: TGTGCCAGCCAATCGACAGGCCAAAACACCGGGGAGCTGTTTTTT
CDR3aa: CASQSTGQNTGELFF

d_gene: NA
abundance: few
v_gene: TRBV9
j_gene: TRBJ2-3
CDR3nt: TGTGCCAGCAGCGTAGCAAGCGGTAGCGCAGATACGCAGTATTTT
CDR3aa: CASSVASGSADTQYF

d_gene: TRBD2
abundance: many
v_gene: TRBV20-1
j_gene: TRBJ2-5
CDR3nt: TGCAGTGCTAGAGAGGGTAGCGGGGGTCGAAGGGCCCAGTACTTC
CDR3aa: CSAREGSGGRRAQYF

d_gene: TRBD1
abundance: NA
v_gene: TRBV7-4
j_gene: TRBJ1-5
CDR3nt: TGTGCCAGCAGCTCGCCGGGACAGGGGATCAATCAGCCCCAGCATTTT
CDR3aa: CASSSPGQGINQPQHF

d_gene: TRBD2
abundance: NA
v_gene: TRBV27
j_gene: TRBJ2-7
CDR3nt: TGTGCCAGCAGTTCACTGGGACTAGCGGGAGCGAGGAACGAGCAGTACTTC
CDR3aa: CASSSLGLAGARNEQYF

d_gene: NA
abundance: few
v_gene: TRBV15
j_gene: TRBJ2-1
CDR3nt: TGTGCCGCCAGCAGAGATATCAGGGACCATGAGCAGTTCTTC
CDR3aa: CAASRDIRDHEQFF

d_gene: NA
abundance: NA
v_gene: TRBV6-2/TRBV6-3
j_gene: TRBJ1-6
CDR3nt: TGTGCCAGCAGCCGGGTCCGTTCACCCCTCCACTTT
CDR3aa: CASSRVRSPLHF

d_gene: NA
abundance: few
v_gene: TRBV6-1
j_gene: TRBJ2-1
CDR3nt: TGTGCCAGCAGTCCGCCCATTTCACGGGACACCTACAATGAGCAGTTCTTC
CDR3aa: CASSPPISRDTYNEQFF

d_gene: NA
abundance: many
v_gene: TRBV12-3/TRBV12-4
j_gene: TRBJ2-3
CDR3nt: TGTGCCAGCAGACGAAGGCTTGGCAAGAGCACAGATACGCAGTATTTT
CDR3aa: CASRRRLGKSTDTQYF

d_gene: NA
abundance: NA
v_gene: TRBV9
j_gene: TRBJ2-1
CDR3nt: TGTGCCAGCAGCGCTGGTGACAGTCCCTACAATGAGCAGTTCTTC
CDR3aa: CASSAGDSPYNEQFF

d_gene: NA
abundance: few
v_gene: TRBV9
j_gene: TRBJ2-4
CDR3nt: TGTGCCAGCAGCGTAGAGGCAGAGCGAGTTCAGTACTTC
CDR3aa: CASSVEAERVQYF

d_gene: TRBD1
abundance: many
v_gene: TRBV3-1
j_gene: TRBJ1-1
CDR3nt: TGTGCCAGCAGCCAAGAATGGACAGGGAACACTGAAGCTTTCTTT
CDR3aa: CASSQEWTGNTEAFF

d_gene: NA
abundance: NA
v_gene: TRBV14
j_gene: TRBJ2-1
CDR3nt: TGTGCCAGCAGCCGCGAGGGGAGAAGGGATGAGCAGTTCTTC
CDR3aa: CASSREGRRDEQFF

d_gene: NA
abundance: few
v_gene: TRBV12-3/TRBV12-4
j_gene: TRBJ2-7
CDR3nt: TGTGCCAGCAGGGCAGGGGAAATTGGCGAGCAGTACTTC
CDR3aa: CASRAGEIGEQYF

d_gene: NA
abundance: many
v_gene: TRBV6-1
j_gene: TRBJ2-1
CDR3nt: TGTGCCAGCAGTGAAGGAGGGAGGCCCGTCGATGAGCAGTTCTTC
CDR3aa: CASSEGGRPVDEQFF

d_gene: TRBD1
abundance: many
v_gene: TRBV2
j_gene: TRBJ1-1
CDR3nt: TGTGCCAGCAGCAGGGACAGGGGGCCTAATGAAGCTTTCTTT
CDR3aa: CASSRDRGPNEAFF

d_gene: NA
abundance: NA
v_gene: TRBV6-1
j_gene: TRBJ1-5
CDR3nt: TGTGCCAGCCGACGGGCCCCCAATCAGCCCCAGCATTTT
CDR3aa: CASRRAPNQPQHF

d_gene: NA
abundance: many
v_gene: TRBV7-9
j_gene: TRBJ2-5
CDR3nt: TGTGCCAGCAGCTTAGACAGTGGGGAGACCCAGTACTTC
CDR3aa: CASSLDSGETQYF

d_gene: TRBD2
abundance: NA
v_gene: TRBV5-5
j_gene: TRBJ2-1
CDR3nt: TGTGCCAGCGTCCCGCGGGAGAATCTCTACAATGAGCAGTTCTTC
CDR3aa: CASVPRENLYNEQFF

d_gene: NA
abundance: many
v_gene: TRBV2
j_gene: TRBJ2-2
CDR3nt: TGTGCCAGCAGTGACCGGGACAACCCCACCGGGGAGCTGTTTTTT
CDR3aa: CASSDRDNPTGELFF

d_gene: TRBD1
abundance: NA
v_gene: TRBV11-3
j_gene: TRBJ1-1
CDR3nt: TGTGCCAGCAGCTTAGGCGGGACAGGGGGCTTTAGGACTGAAGCTTTCTTT
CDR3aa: CASSLGGTGGFRTEAFF

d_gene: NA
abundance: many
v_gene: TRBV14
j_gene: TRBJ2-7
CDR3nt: TGTGCCAGCAGCCAAGACCACGGCGGCCCCGTGGGCGAGCAGTACTTC
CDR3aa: CASSQDHGGPVGEQYF

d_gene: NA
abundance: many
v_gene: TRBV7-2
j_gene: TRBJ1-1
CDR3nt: TGTGCCAGCAGCCTAATTTGGAACACTGAAGCTTTCTTT
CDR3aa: CASSLIWNTEAFF

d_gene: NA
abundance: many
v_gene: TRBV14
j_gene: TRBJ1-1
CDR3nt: TGTGCCAGCAGCCAAGTTGCGGGGGCTACGACTGAAGCTTTCTTT
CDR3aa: CASSQVAGATTEAFF

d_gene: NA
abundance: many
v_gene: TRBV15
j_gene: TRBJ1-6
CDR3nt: TGTGCCACCAGCAGAGGCCTGGGGGCATCTGGTAATTCACCCCTCCACTTT
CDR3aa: CATSRGLGASGNSPLHF

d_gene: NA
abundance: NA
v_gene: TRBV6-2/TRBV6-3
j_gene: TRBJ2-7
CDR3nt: TGTACCAGCAGTAATCACAGGGCGCAACACGAGCAGTACTTC
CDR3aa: CTSSNHRAQHEQYF

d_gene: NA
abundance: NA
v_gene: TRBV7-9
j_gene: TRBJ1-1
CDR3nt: TGTGCCAGCAGCCCAACATCCCCTAGGACTGAAGCTTTCTTT
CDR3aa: CASSPTSPRTEAFF

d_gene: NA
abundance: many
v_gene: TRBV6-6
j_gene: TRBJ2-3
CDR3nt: TGTGCCAGCAGTTACGTCGGGGGGCTAACAGATACGCAGTATTTT
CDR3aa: CASSYVGGLTDTQYF

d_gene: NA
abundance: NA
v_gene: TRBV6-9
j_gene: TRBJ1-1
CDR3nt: TGTGCCAGCAGTCATGACCCCACTCGGGAAGCTTTCTTT
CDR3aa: CASSHDPTREAFF

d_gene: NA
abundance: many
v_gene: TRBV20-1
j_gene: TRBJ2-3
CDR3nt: TGCAGTGCTAGCGGAGTCTCGCAGTATTTT
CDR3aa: CSASGVSQYF

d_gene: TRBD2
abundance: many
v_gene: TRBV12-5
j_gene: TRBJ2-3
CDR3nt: TGTGCTAGTGGTATGACCGGGACTAGCGAAGCAGATACGCAGTATTTT
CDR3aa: CASGMTGTSEADTQYF

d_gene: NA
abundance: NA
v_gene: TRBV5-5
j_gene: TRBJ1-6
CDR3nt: TGTGCCAGCAGCTTCGGCGCAGAGCATAATTCACCCCTCCACTTT
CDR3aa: CASSFGAEHNSPLHF

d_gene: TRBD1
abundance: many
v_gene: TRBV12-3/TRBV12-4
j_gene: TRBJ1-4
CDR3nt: TGTGCCAGCAGCCGGGACAGGGGGTCGGATGAAAAACTGTTTTTT
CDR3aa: CASSRDRGSDEKLFF

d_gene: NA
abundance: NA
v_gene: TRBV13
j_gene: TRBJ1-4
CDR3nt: TGTGCCAGCAGCCGCGGACTGAACGAGATTGAAAAACTGTTTTTT
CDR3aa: CASSRGLNEIEKLFF

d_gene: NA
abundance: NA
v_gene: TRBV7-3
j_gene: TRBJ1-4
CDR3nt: TGTGCCAGCAGCCGTCGACGGGCAACTAATGAAAAACTGTTTTTT
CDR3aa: CASSRRRATNEKLFF

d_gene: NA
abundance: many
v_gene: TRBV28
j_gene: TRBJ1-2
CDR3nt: TGTGCCAGCAACCCGACAGGCCACTATGGCTACACCTTC
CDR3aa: CASNPTGHYGYTF

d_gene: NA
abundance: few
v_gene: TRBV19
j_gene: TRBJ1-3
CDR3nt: TGTGCCAGTAGTATCGGCCGGACCTCTGGAAACACCATATATTTT
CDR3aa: CASSIGRTSGNTIYF